Each of the 12 T cell receptor beta chains below was sequenced from the same sample in a study of OX40 agonist ivuxolimab in advanced cancers. Some clones are missing from TCRdb's copy, which holds only in-frame ones; the method was immunoSEQ multiplex PCR. The sample has about 80,000 clones, around 90% seen once. The specimen was CD4+ or CD8+ T cells sorted from blood, collected in a trial of the OX40 agonist ivuxolimab. These receptors were collected from an adult with an advanced solid tumor such as melanoma, head and neck, liver or kidney cancer.

This clone was seen just once. The J gene is TRBJ2-1, the V gene TRBV6-1; 14 nucleotides match TRBD2. Germline assignment: CDR1 MNHNS and CDR2 SASEGT. This CDR3 contains 21 residues. Trimming at V came to 0 bases and at J to 0 bases, leaving 10 bases not matched to a gene. The CDR3 nucleotides read TGTGCCAGCAGTGAAGCGCTTTTGGGACTAGCGGGGGTGAGCTCCTACAATGAGCAGTTCTTC. Its protein is CASSEALLGLAGVSSYNEQFF.

This sequence joins TRBV5-4 and TRBJ2-5, with TRBD1 as a possible D gene (6 bases). The CDR3 spans 15 residues. The germline CDR1 and CDR2 sequences are SGHNT and YYREEE (reference sequence). V was shortened by 4 bases and J by 4 bases, with 17 bases between the two germline ends. In DNA form, the CDR3 reads TGTGCCAGCAGCCCTGTCGGACAGCCTCGAGAGACCCAGTACTTC. Its protein is CASSPVGQPRETQYF.

The gene calls are TRBV2 and TRBJ1-6; D is unclear. Per germline, CDR1 SNHLY and CDR2 FYNNEI. The CDR3 has 13 residues. Trimming removed 7 bases from V and 9 bases from J, with 13 bases in between. The CDR3 reads CASNPQESSPLHF. CDR3 in DNA: TGTGCCAGCAATCCCCAGGAGAGTTCACCCCTCCACTTT.

The table lists this clone with a few counts. The chain couples TRBV4-1 to TRBJ1-1, with TRBD1 matching 7 bases. This CDR3 has 14 residues. Trimming removed 1 base from V and 6 bases from J; junction bases left unmatched: 5. Germline values: CDR1 MGHRA, CDR2 YSYEKL. The CDR3 DNA reads TGCGCCAGCAGCCAAGCAGACAGGGCTCCTGAAGCTTTCTTT. Its protein is CASSQADRAPEAFF.

V is TRBV11-1 and J is TRBJ1-1; unclear D gene. V was trimmed by 1 base and J by 3 bases, leaving 6 bases between them. CDR1 is SGHAT and CDR2 is FQDESV in the germline V gene (reference sequence). The CDR3 has 13 amino acids. The CDR3 is CASSLGEDTEAFF. CDR3 DNA sequence: TGTGCCAGCAGCTTAGGGGAAGACACTGAAGCTTTCTTT.

The rearrangement joins TRBV11-2 to TRBJ1-5; D remains ambiguous. Germline values: CDR1 SGHAT, CDR2 FQNNGV. CDR3 size: 12 residues. V gave up 5 bases and J gave up 4 bases, with 6 bases separating them. The CDR3 protein is CASSAFNQPQHF. In DNA, the CDR3 is TGTGCCAGCAGCGCATTTAATCAGCCCCAGCATTTT.

The chain links TRBV29-1 to TRBJ1-1; possibly TRBD1 for D (6 bases). The CDR3 covers 15 residues. Germline values: CDR1 SQVTM, CDR2 ANQGSEA. Trimming removed 2 bases from V and 4 bases from J, with 17 bases in between. CDR3 coding DNA: TGCAGCGTTGAAATGGGGCAGGGAGGGGGCACTGAAGCTTTCTTT. Its protein is CSVEMGQGGGTEAFF.

This chain connects TRBV29-1 to TRBJ2-1; unclear D gene. The CDR3 runs to 11 residues. Deletions cut 8 bases from V and 2 bases from J, with 7 bases between. Germline loops: CDR1 SQVTM, CDR2 ANQGSEA. CDR3 bases: TGCAGCCTCCGCGCCTACAATGAGCAGTTCTTC. This sequence encodes CSLRAYNEQFF.

J is TRBJ2-7 and V is TRBV30; 10 bases are shared with TRBD1. Germline-derived CDR1 and CDR2 are GTSNPN and SVGIG (reference sequence). V lost 1 base and J lost 0; bases outside the gene matches: 3. The CDR3 contains 15 residues. This chain's CDR3 is CAWSGRQGASYEQYF. The DNA of the CDR3 is TGTGCCTGGAGTGGAAGACAGGGGGCCTCCTACGAGCAGTACTTC.

V gene TRBV28 combines with J gene TRBJ1-5; TRBD1 aligns across 8 bases. Germline CDR1 is MDHEN and CDR2 is SYDVKM. The junction had 10 bases not matched to a gene; V was cut back by 9 bases and J by 0 bases. This CDR3 is 16 amino acids long. The CDR3: CASISGGPYSNQPQHF. The CDR3 DNA reads TGTGCCAGTATTTCAGGGGGCCCCTATAGCAATCAGCCCCAGCATTTT.

The V and J genes are TRBV28 and TRBJ2-7; 7 bases map to TRBD2. V shed 6 bases and J 2 bases; nucleotides not matched to a gene: 13. Germline CDR1 is MDHEN and CDR2 is SYDVKM. CDR3 length: 16 amino acids. The CDR3, as DNA: TGTGCCAGCAGCCGAACGGCCGGACTAGGAGCCTACGAGCAGTACGTC. Encoded protein: CASSRTAGLGAYEQYV.

V usage is TRBV19 and J usage is TRBJ2-2, with D possibly being TRBD2 (5 bases). This CDR3 comprises 14 residues. Germline V lookup: CDR1 LNHDA, CDR2 SQIVND (reference sequence). The V gene lost 5 bases and the J gene lost 4 bases, with 11 bases spanning the gap. The CDR3 DNA follows: TGTGCCAGTAGTCGGCCAGCGGCCACCGGGGAGCTGTTTTTT. It encodes CASSRPAATGELFF.